Following are 8 T cell receptor beta chains from one sample sequenced in a study of Ad26.COV2.S vaccination and SARS-CoV-2 variants. The protocol was immunoSEQ multiplex PCR, while the TCRdb copy is restricted to in-frame clones and leaves out a portion. The sample records about 440,000 clones, 80% to 95% being singletons. Treatment described: 15 to 20 received Ad26.COV2.S at low or high dose, single or two shots; 5 received placebo; per-sample allocation not given. Sampling occurred on day 63 after the first vaccine or placebo injection. Source: peripheral blood, taken in a trial of Ad26.COV2.S vaccine versus placebo. The receptors here all came from a person between 18 and 65 years old who received the Ad26.COV2.S COVID-19 vaccine or a placebo.

The V and J genes are TRBV11-3 and TRBJ2-3, with a weak D call TRBD2 (6 bases). V lost 5 bases and J 1 base, leaving 13 bases between the germline ends. Germline V gene lookup returns CDR1 SGHNT and CDR2 YENEEA. The CDR3 is 15 amino acids. CDR3: CASSPGTGGTDTQYF. In nucleotides, the CDR3 is TGTGCCAGCAGCCCCGGGACTGGAGGCACAGATACGCAGTATTTT.

The J gene is TRBJ2-7, the V gene TRBV29-1; D is unclear. The CDR3 has 13 residues. V dropped 4 bases and J dropped 7 bases, with 17 bases sitting between them. Germline assignment: CDR1 SQVTM and CDR2 ANQGSEA. This chain's CDR3 is CSVVLSFVREQYF. DNA of the CDR3: TGCAGCGTTGTGCTCAGTTTCGTCAGAGAGCAGTACTTC.

The chain joins TRBV28 to TRBJ1-2; D unclear. The CDR3 spans 13 residues. V shed 8 bases and J shed 2 bases, with 12 bases lying between them. The germline CDR1 and CDR2 sequences are MDHEN and SYDVKM. CDR3 nucleotides: TGTGCCAGCGCTTTAGGGTACAACTATGGCTACACCTTC. This gives the protein CASALGYNYGYTF.

In its sample, this clone was seen a few times. The V call is TRBV9, the J call TRBJ1-5, with 8 bases matching TRBD1. CDR1 and CDR2 from the germline V gene are SGDLS and YYNGEE. This CDR3 is 14 amino acids long. Losses at the gene ends were 4 bases for V and 5 bases for J; bases not matched to a gene: 5. CDR3 amino acids: CASSPGQGYQPQHF. The CDR3, as DNA: TGTGCCAGCAGCCCCGGACAGGGCTATCAGCCCCAGCATTTT. The full variable domain, in which reference TRBV9 and TRBJ1-5 provide the parts outside the CDR3, is DSGVTQTPKHLITATGQRVTLRCSPRSGDLSVYWYQQSLDQGLQFLIQYYNGEERAKGNILERFSAQQFPDLHSELNLSSLELGDSALYFCASSPGQGYQPQHFGDGTRLSIL.

The chain is built from TRBV28 and TRBJ2-5; 7 positions match TRBD1. V lost 3 bases and J lost 6; bases outside the gene matches: 22. The CDR3 is 19 residues long. The germline V gene encodes CDR1 MDHEN and CDR2 SYDVKM. CDR3 in amino acids: CASSLGSPDRASFGKTQYF. Written as DNA, the CDR3 is TGTGCCAGCAGTTTGGGATCCCCTGACAGGGCGTCGTTCGGAAAGACCCAGTACTTC.

The genes are TRBV6-1 and TRBJ2-2; D might be TRBD2 (6 bases). Trimming shortened V by 3 bases and J by 4 bases, and 12 bases separated the two germline ends. Germline V CDR1 and CDR2: MNHNS, SASEGT. This CDR3 spans 15 amino acids. Written as DNA, the CDR3 is TGTGCCAGCAGTGATGGCAGGGAGGCCACCGGGGAGCTGTTTTTT. This encodes CASSDGREATGELFF.

The chain carries TRBV28 and TRBJ2-2; 7 bases fit TRBD1. The germline gives CDR1 MDHEN, CDR2 SYDVKM. The CDR3 contains 18 residues. J lost 0 bases, V lost 2 bases, and 9 bases had no gene match. In DNA form, the CDR3 reads TGTGCCAGCAGTTTAAGGGGGCCCGGGACCACGAACACCGGGGAGCTGTTTTTT. Translation gives CASSLRGPGTTNTGELFF.

The chain combines TRBV12-5 with TRBJ2-1; 8 bases match TRBD2. The CDR3 length is 13 residues. In germline, CDR1 is LGHNT, CDR2 FRNRAP. Germline trimming cut 6 bases from V and 7 bases from J; bases unmatched to any gene: 5. The CDR3 sequence: CASGPAGVNEQFF. The CDR3 nucleotides are TGTGCTAGTGGCCCAGCGGGAGTGAATGAGCAGTTCTTC.